This T cell receptor beta chain is drawn from a study of CD8+CD57+ T cells in acquired aplastic anemia. Study findings and constraints: CD8+ Simpson's diversity in patients was not significantly different from that in controls.

The template for TCR beta VDJ and CDR3 sequence profiling was genomic DNA. MiXCR, run by TCRdb on the reads, gives a single entry per CDR3 protein. The data hold fewer than 250,000 distinct CDR3 sequences, with less than 65% observed a single time. In the case of this clonotype: Its matching antigen is unknown. The junction shows a germline mismatch at one end, possibly a read error.

CDR1 and CDR2 from the germline V gene are MNHEY and SMNVEV (reference sequence). CDR3 length: 14 residues. The sequence came from a human donor in good health, serving as a control. The sample taken for sequencing was sorted CD4+, CD8+, or CD8+CD57+ T cells (not recorded which) from PBMCs. This chain uses TRBV27 with TRBJ2-3; D may be TRBD2 (5 bases). CDR3 coding DNA: TGTGCCAGCAGTTTGAGGTCATGGGGAGATAGGCAGTACTTT. The encoded protein is CASSLRSWGDRQYF.